The 32 T cell receptor beta chains given below trace back to one sample, sequenced in a study of T cells in Graves' hyperthyroidism and ophthalmopathy. Amplification targeted TCR beta CDR3 regions from RNA transcripts. RT-PCR in the first round (using the HTBI primer set) targeted the TCR CDR3. Via MiXCR, TCRdb re-called the multiplex PCR reads, giving one row per CDR3 protein. The sample holds some 530,000 distinct CDR3 sequences; roughly 22% are singletons and the top ten take 45% to 50%. The material sequenced was blood. Receptor source: a woman in her 70s with Graves' ophthalmopathy.

This chain links TRBV20-1 with TRBJ1-5, with 8 bases fitting TRBD1. Per germline, CDR1 DFQATT and CDR2 SNEGSKA (reference sequence). Trimming at V came to 3 bases and at J to 6 bases, leaving 7 bases not matched to a gene. The CDR3 contains 14 residues. The CDR3 loop is CSASRGPAGQPQHF. The DNA for the CDR3 is TGCAGTGCTAGCAGGGGGCCGGCTGGTCAGCCCCAGCATTTT.

In its sample, this clonotype was seen many times. The chain uses TRBV2 and TRBJ2-7, with 13 nucleotides matching TRBD2. The V segment lost 0 bases and the J segment 3 bases; nucleotides outside the gene matches: 11. This CDR3 is built from 19 residues. Per germline, CDR1 SNHLY and CDR2 FYNNEI. Here the CDR3 reads CASSEATPGLAGALYEQYF. CDR3 DNA sequence: TGTGCCAGCAGTGAAGCGACACCCGGACTAGCGGGAGCCCTCTACGAGCAGTACTTC.

J is TRBJ2-7 and V is TRBV10-2; unclear D gene. Trimming took 4 bases from V and 4 from J, leaving 23 bases between them. Looked up from germline, CDR1 is WSHSY and CDR2 is SAAADI. This CDR3 comprises 17 residues. The CDR3 loop is CASSAVLSLGIFYEQYF. CDR3 coding DNA: TGCGCCAGCAGTGCGGTTTTGTCTCTGGGGATTTTTTACGAGCAGTACTTC.

This clonotype was counted a few times. J is TRBJ2-2 and V is TRBV24-1; possible D gene TRBD1, 6 bases. V was cut by 8 bases and J by 3 bases, with 6 bases left in between. The CDR3 is 12 amino acids. Per the germline V gene, CDR1 is KGHDR and CDR2 is SFDVKD. CDR3 sequence reads: CATKGDTGELFF. The CDR3 nucleotides read TGTGCCACCAAGGGGGACACCGGGGAGCTGTTTTTT.

This clonotype was picked up many times. The chain joins TRBV2 to TRBJ2-7; D is unresolved. Germline lookup yields CDR1 SNHLY and CDR2 FYNNEI. V was trimmed by 4 bases and J by 4 bases, leaving 8 bases between them. The CDR3 totals 12 residues. Here the CDR3 DNA reads TGTGCCAGCAGTGCAGCCAGGTACGAGCAGTACTTC. Translated: CASSAARYEQYF.

The chain has TRBV10-1 and TRBJ2-1; 9 nucleotides agree with TRBD2. CDR1 and CDR2 from the germline V gene are WNHNN and SYGVQD (reference sequence). CDR3 length: 16 residues. The ends lost 0 bases at V and 10 bases at J; junction bases unmatched: 10. CDR3 amino acids: CASSESGSGRWVEQFF. In DNA form, the CDR3 reads TGCGCCAGCAGTGAGTCGGGTAGCGGGAGATGGGTCGAGCAGTTCTTC.

The chain recombines TRBV7-2 with TRBJ1-6; no clear D. V was pared by 1 base and J by 10 bases, with 17 bases between. The germline V gene encodes CDR1 SGHTA and CDR2 FQGNSA. The CDR3 is made up of 16 amino acids. CDR3 in amino acids: CASSLVGSGLGSPLHF. DNA of the CDR3: TGTGCCAGCAGCTTAGTAGGCTCTGGGTTAGGGTCACCCCTCCACTTT.

This clonotype came up many times. The V gene is TRBV12-3 or TRBV12-4, the J gene TRBJ1-3, with TRBD1 identical over 9 bases. V lost 5 bases and J lost 4; bases outside the gene matches: 12. This CDR3 has 17 residues. The CDR3 reads CASSPRSGTGWGNTIYF. DNA of the CDR3: TGTGCCAGCAGTCCTCGCTCCGGGACAGGGTGGGGAAACACCATATATTTT.

J is TRBJ1-2 and V is TRBV5-1; possible D gene TRBD1, 5 bases. This CDR3 comprises 14 residues. The ends were cut back, 3 bases at V and 4 bases at J, with 13 bases in the middle. Looked up from germline, CDR1 is SGHRS and CDR2 is YFSETQ. The CDR3 sequence: CASSSQEYGYGYTF. The CDR3 bases are TGCGCCAGCAGCTCACAGGAGTACGGCTATGGCTACACCTTC.

The J gene is TRBJ2-5, the V gene TRBV3-1, with 9 bases aligning to TRBD2. V lost 4 bases, J lost 5 bases, and 5 bases stayed unmatched. This CDR3 has 14 amino acids. Germline loops: CDR1 LGHDT, CDR2 YNNKEL (reference sequence). The CDR3 bases are TGTGCCAGCAGCCTATCTAGCGGGATGGAGACCCAGTACTTC. Translating it yields CASSLSSGMETQYF.

V and J are TRBV11-2 and TRBJ2-7; 12 bases line up with TRBD1. V lost 1 base, J lost 5 bases, and 6 bases stayed unmatched. Germline lookup yields CDR1 SGHAT and CDR2 FQNNGV. The CDR3 has 16 residues. CDR3 sequence (DNA): TGTGCCAGCAGCTTAGTTTTAGGGACAGGGGGCAACGAGCAGTACTTC. Translated: CASSLVLGTGGNEQYF.

This clonotype was counted a few times. This sequence joins TRBV10-1 and TRBJ2-3, with 9 bases aligning to TRBD2. CDR1 and CDR2 (germline): WNHNN, SYGVQD (reference sequence). After removal of 5 bases from V and 4 bases from J, the junction contained 10 bases not matched to a gene. This CDR3 comprises 16 residues. The CDR3 reads CASSQDGTSIPDTQYF. In DNA form, the CDR3 reads TGCGCCAGCAGTCAGGACGGGACTAGCATCCCAGATACGCAGTATTTT.

The rearrangement joins TRBV3-1 to TRBJ2-4; no clear D. V lost 0 bases to trimming and J lost 7 bases, with 10 bases between them. The CDR3 consists of 14 residues. CDR1 is LGHDT and CDR2 is YNNKEL in the germline V gene (reference sequence). Here the CDR3 reads CASSQDGRWNIQYF. The CDR3 coding sequence is TGTGCCAGCAGCCAAGATGGCCGGTGGAACATTCAGTACTTC.

This clonotype was detected a few times. The CDR3 protein is CSASRLALQETQYF. In DNA, the CDR3 is TGCAGTGCGAGTAGACTAGCGTTACAAGAGACCCAGTACTTC. This rearrangement joins TRBV20-1 to TRBJ2-5, with 8 bases matching TRBD2. The J segment lost 2 bases and the V segment lost 6 bases, leaving 8 bases of the junction unmatched. Germline CDR1 is DFQATT and CDR2 is SNEGSKA (reference sequence). This CDR3 has 14 amino acids.

The chain recombines TRBV7-3 with TRBJ2-1; the D gene is possibly TRBD2 (5 bases). The CDR3 totals 15 residues. Looked up from germline, CDR1 is SGHTA and CDR2 is FQGTGA. Trimming removed 6 bases at V and 2 bases at J, with 14 bases between. CDR3 nucleotide sequence: TGTGCCAGCAGTGAAACTAGAGGCCCCTACAATGAGCAGTTCTTC. This encodes CASSETRGPYNEQFF.

The genes are TRBV10-3 and TRBJ1-4, with D hard to call. The CDR3 length is 13 residues. The V end was cut by 4 bases, the J end by 1 base, with 4 bases between. The germline gives CDR1 ENHRY, CDR2 SYGVKD. In nucleotides, the CDR3 is TGTGCCATCAGTGCAGGAACTAATGAAAAACTGTTTTTT. This codes for CAISAGTNEKLFF.

The table lists this clonotype with many counts. The chain combines TRBV12-3 or TRBV12-4 with TRBJ2-3; D may be TRBD2 (6 bases). V was clipped by 8 bases and J by 5 bases, with 17 bases between them. This CDR3 is 14 amino acids long. The CDR3 here is CASVRGWEVDTQYF. DNA of the CDR3: TGTGCCAGCGTCCGGGGATGGGAGGTAGATACGCAGTATTTT.

V gene TRBV19 combines with J gene TRBJ2-2; 9 nucleotides agree with TRBD1. J gave up 0 bases and V 4 bases, and 3 bases lay outside the gene matches. Germline values: CDR1 LNHDA, CDR2 SQIVND (reference sequence). This CDR3 comprises 16 residues. CDR3 sequence reads: CASSTGQGPNTGELFF. The CDR3 DNA follows: TGTGCCAGTAGTACCGGACAGGGGCCGAACACCGGGGAGCTGTTTTTT.

This clonotype came up many times. The rearrangement joins TRBV12-3 or TRBV12-4 to TRBJ2-3, with a weak D call TRBD2 (6 bases). Trimming cost V 10 bases and J 2 bases, with 16 bases left between them. The CDR3 contains 14 residues. The CDR3 DNA is TGTGCCATCACAAAACCGGGGGACACAGATACGCAGTATTTT. Its translation: CAITKPGDTDTQYF.

This clonotype was detected only a few times. V and J are TRBV10-2 and TRBJ1-6; TRBD1 aligns across 10 bases. Germline trimming cut 4 bases from V and 8 bases from J; bases unmatched to any gene: 14. CDR3 length: 18 amino acids. Germline V gives CDR1 WSHSY, CDR2 SAAADI. CDR3 protein: CASSASIYRGTGDSPLHF. The CDR3 DNA reads TGCGCCAGCAGTGCATCAATTTACCGCGGGACAGGGGATTCACCCCTCCACTTT.

Notes on this clonotype: The conserved closing phenylalanine or tryptophan is absent in this CDR3, likely reflecting a read error. The chain uses TRBV6-2 or TRBV6-3 and TRBJ1-1; weak D call: TRBD1 (5 bases). Germline V lookup: CDR1 MNHEY, CDR2 SVGEGT. V was trimmed by 7 bases and J by 4 bases, leaving 16 bases between them. The CDR3 spans 14 residues. The chain's CDR3 is CASTPGGKTTEAFL. CDR3 nucleotide sequence: TGTGCCAGCACCCCTGGGGGGAAGACCACTGAAGCTTTCCTT.

The chain is built from TRBV20-1 and TRBJ2-7; no definite D call. V shed 3 bases and J shed 6 bases, with 18 bases lying between them. Germline values: CDR1 DFQATT, CDR2 SNEGSKA (reference sequence). This CDR3 is 14 amino acids long. The CDR3: CSARAANWIGEQYF. The CDR3 DNA sequence: TGCAGTGCTAGGGCCGCTAACTGGATAGGCGAGCAGTACTTC.

This clonotype was counted between two and nine times. V is TRBV12-3 or TRBV12-4 and J is TRBJ2-3; TRBD2 aligns across 10 bases. The length of the CDR3 is 15 residues. Germline trimming cut 6 bases from V and 6 bases from J; bases unmatched to any gene: 9. CDR3 sequence (DNA): TGTGCCAGCAGGAGACTAGCGGGTCGATGGGATACGCAGTATTTT. The encoded protein is CASRRLAGRWDTQYF.

The count of this clonotype is one. The rearrangement uses TRBV29-1 and TRBJ2-7, with 11 positions matching TRBD2. The V segment lost 4 bases and the J segment 9 bases; nucleotides outside the gene matches: 8. Germline V gene lookup returns CDR1 SQVTM and CDR2 ANQGSEA. This CDR3 spans 13 amino acids. CDR3 bases: TGCAGCGTTGGAGGGACTAGCGGTCTTGGGCAGTACTTC. Translation: CSVGGTSGLGQYF.

The chain carries TRBV5-1 and TRBJ2-2; no definite D call. This CDR3 is built from 14 residues. V lost 0 bases and J lost 5, with 8 bases in between. Germline V gene lookup returns CDR1 SGHRS and CDR2 YFSETQ. Written as DNA, the CDR3 is TGCGCCAGCAGCTTGGGGTATAGGACCGGGGAGCTGTTTTTT. Protein product: CASSLGYRTGELFF.

The chain recombines TRBV4-1 with TRBJ1-2; D call uncertain. The germline V gene has CDR1 MGHRA and CDR2 YSYEKL. The CDR3 spans 15 residues. V was cut by 2 bases and J by 1 base, with 11 bases left in between. The CDR3: CASSQISLINYGYTF. In nucleotides, the CDR3 is TGCGCCAGCAGCCAAATCAGCCTGATTAACTATGGCTACACCTTC.

The chain couples TRBV30 to TRBJ2-7; a weak D match, TRBD2 (6 bases). CDR3 length equals 13 residues. V was pared by 2 bases and J by 6 bases, with 14 bases between. The germline V gene has CDR1 GTSNPN and CDR2 SVGIG (reference sequence). The DNA of the CDR3 is TGTGCCTGGAGTAGGTACGGGGGAACCGAGCAGTACTTC. Translation gives CAWSRYGGTEQYF.

CDR3 in DNA: TGTGCCAGCAGCCCAAATAACCGTTACGAGCAGTACTTC. Translated, it gives CASSPNNRYEQYF. The rearrangement joins TRBV3-1 to TRBJ2-7; D is uncertain. V gave up 4 bases and J gave up 4 bases, with 11 bases separating them. The germline V gene has CDR1 LGHDT and CDR2 YNNKEL (reference sequence). The length of the CDR3 is 13 residues.

The J gene is TRBJ1-3, the V gene TRBV27; possible D gene TRBD1, 6 bases. V shed 6 bases and J shed 2 bases, with 11 bases lying between them. Germline V gives CDR1 MNHEY, CDR2 SMNVEV (reference sequence). The CDR3 sequence is 14 residues long. DNA of the CDR3: TGTGCCAGCAGCGGAAGGGGGACTGGAAACACCATATATTTT. This sequence encodes CASSGRGTGNTIYF.

This rearrangement joins TRBV28 to TRBJ2-5; TRBD2 might be the D (5 bases). This CDR3 comprises 15 residues. The germline V and J ends were trimmed by 6 bases and 5 bases, with 19 bases remaining between them. CDR1 and CDR2 from the germline V gene are MDHEN and SYDVKM. CDR3: CASSPPGWLGETQYF. CDR3 sequence (DNA): TGTGCCAGCAGCCCCCCGGGGTGGCTCGGGGAGACCCAGTACTTC.

The chain carries TRBV29-1 and TRBJ1-1; D is possibly TRBD1 (6 bases). This CDR3 contains 14 residues. The V end lost 6 bases, the J end lost 0 bases, and 14 bases lay between the germline ends. The V gene's germline CDR1 is SQVTM and CDR2 ANQGSEA. CDR3 amino acids: CSVRGGIMNTEAFF. The CDR3, as DNA: TGCAGCGTGCGAGGGGGGATCATGAACACTGAAGCTTTCTTT.

This clonotype was counted many times. The chain carries TRBV2 and TRBJ1-1; possibly TRBD1 for D (5 bases). Trimming pared 2 bases from V and 4 bases from J, leaving 11 bases between. The germline CDR1 and CDR2 sequences are SNHLY and FYNNEI. CDR3 length equals 14 residues. The CDR3 is CASSEQGAGTEAFF. In DNA form, the CDR3 reads TGTGCCAGCAGTGAACAAGGGGCAGGCACTGAAGCTTTCTTT.